This T cell receptor (beta chain) was sequenced for a study of a mutant IDH1 vaccine in newly diagnosed glioma. Regarding this clone: Antigen unknown.

Time point in this sample: week 11, during vaccination. All doses held 300 ug of mutant IDH1 20-mer peptide, with topical imiquimod. CDR3 size: 11 residues. Trimming removed 3 bases at V and 8 bases at J, with 6 bases between. The V gene's germline CDR1 is SGHTA and CDR2 FQGNSA. Measured with immunoSEQ multiplex PCR; TCRdb has only the in-frame clones, and not every one. This sample has about 25,000 clones, with approximately 80% found just once. The chain employs TRBV7-2 and TRBJ2-3; no clear D. The sequence derives from a woman aged 18-29 years with glioma. The starting material was PBMCs, obtained from a glioma patient whose treatment included an IDH1 peptide vaccine. CDR3 DNA sequence: TGTGCCAGCAGCTTTTTAGGTACGCAGTATTTT. It specifies CASSFLGTQYF.